This T cell receptor (beta chain) was captured in a study of T cell changes during pregnancy in multiple sclerosis. Data came from immunoSEQ multiplex PCR; TCRdb stores just in-frame clones and leaves some out. The data show roughly 40,000 clones, roughly 92% seen once. The sequence derives from a female donor with multiple sclerosis, enrolled in a pregnancy study. The starting material was CD4+ T cells from peripheral blood mononuclear cells, obtained before pregnancy.

CDR3 in amino acids: CASSLASWVGGTQYF. The CDR3 DNA reads TGTGCCAGCAGTTTAGCTAGTTGGGTTGGTGGTACGCAGTATTTT. V and J are TRBV27 and TRBJ2-3; D gene unclear. This CDR3 contains 15 residues. CDR1 MNHEY and CDR2 SMNVEV come from the germline V gene (reference sequence). Trimming shortened V by 2 bases and J by 8 bases, and 17 bases separated the two germline ends.